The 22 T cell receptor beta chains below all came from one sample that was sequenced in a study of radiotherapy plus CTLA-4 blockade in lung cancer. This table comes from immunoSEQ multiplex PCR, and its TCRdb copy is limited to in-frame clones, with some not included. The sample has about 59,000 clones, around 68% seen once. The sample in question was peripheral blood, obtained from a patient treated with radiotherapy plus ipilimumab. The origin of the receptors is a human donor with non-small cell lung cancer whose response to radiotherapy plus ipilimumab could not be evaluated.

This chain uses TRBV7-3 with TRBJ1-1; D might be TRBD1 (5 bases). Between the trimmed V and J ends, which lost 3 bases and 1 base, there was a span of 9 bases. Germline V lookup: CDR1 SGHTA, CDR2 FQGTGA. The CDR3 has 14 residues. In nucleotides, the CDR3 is TGTGCCAGCAGCTTTGGGGGGAGGAACACTGAAGCTTTCTTT. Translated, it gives CASSFGGRNTEAFF.

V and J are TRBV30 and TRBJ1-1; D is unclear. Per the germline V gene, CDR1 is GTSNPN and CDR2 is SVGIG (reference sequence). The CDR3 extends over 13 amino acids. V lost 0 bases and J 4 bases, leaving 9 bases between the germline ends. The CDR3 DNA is TGTGCCTGGAGTGTATCCAGGCCCACTGAAGCTTTCTTT. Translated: CAWSVSRPTEAFF.

The CDR3 DNA is TGTGCCAGCAGCTTCCACCGCGGGGGGGAAATAGGCACAGATACGCAGTATTTT. Translated, it gives CASSFHRGGEIGTDTQYF. The genes are TRBV9 and TRBJ2-3; 9 nucleotides agree with TRBD2. This CDR3 has 18 amino acids. Germline V gene sequence: CDR1 SGDLS, CDR2 YYNGEE. J gave up 1 base and V 4 bases, and 13 bases lay outside the gene matches.

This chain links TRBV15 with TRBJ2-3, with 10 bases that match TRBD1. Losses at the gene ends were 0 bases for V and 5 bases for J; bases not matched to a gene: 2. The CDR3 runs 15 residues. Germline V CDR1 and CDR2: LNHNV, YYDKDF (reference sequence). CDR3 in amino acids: CATSREWTGGDTQYF. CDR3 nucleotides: TGTGCCACCAGCAGAGAATGGACAGGGGGAGATACGCAGTATTTT.

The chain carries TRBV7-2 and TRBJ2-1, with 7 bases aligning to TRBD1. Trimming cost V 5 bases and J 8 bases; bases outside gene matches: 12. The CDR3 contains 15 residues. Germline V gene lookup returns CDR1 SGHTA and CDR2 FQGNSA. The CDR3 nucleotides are TGTGCCAGCAGCCCCCGACAGGGCCCTCGTTATGAGCAGTTCTTC. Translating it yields CASSPRQGPRYEQFF.

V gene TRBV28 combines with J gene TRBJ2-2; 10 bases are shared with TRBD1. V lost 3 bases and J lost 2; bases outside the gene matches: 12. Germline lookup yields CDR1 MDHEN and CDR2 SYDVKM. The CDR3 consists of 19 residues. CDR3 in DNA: TGTGCCAGCAGTTTTGGGGCCACCGGGACAGGGGCCAACACCGGGGAGCTGTTTTTT. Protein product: CASSFGATGTGANTGELFF.

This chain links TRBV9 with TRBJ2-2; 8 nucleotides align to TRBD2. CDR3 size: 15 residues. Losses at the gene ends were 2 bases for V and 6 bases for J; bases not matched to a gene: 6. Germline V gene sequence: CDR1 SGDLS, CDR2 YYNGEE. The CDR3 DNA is TGTGCCAGCAGCGTGGGGACTAGGTCCGCCGGGGAGCTGTTTTTT. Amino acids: CASSVGTRSAGELFF.

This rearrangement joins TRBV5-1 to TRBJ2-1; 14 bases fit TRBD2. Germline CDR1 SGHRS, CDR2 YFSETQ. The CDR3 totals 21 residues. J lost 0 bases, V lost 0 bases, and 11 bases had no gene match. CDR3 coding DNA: TGCGCCAGCAGCTTGGGGGCAGCGGGACTAGCGGGGGCCCGCTCCTACAATGAGCAGTTCTTC. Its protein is CASSLGAAGLAGARSYNEQFF. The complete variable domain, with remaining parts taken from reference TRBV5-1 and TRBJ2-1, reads KAGVTQTPRYLIKTRGQQVTLSCSPISGHRSVSWYQQTPGQGLQFLFEYFSETQRNKGNFPGRFSGRQFSNSRSEMNVSTLELGDSALYLCASSLGAAGLAGARSYNEQFFGPGTRLTVL.

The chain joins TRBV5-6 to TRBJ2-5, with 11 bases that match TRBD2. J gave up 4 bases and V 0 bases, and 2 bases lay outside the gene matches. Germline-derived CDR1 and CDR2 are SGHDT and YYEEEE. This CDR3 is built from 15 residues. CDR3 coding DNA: TGTGCCAGCAGCTTGGGAACTAGCGGGGGAGAGACCCAGTACTTC. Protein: CASSLGTSGGETQYF.

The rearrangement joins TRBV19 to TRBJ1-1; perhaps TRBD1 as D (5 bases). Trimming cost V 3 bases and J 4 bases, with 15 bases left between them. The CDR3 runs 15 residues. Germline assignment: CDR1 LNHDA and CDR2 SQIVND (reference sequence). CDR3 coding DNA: TGTGCCAGTAGTATCGATGGGGCTAAGGGCACTGAAGCTTTCTTT. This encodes CASSIDGAKGTEAFF.

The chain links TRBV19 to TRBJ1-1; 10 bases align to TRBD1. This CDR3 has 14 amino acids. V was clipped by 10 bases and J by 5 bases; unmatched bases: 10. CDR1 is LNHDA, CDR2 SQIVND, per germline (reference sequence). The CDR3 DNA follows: TGTGCCACTTGGGACAGGGGAAGATTAACTGAAGCTTTCTTT. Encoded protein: CATWDRGRLTEAFF. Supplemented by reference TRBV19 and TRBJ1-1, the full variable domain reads DGGITQSPKYLFRKEGQNVTLSCEQNLNHDAMYWYRQDPGQGLRLIYYSQIVNDFQKGDIAEGYSVSREKKESFPLTVTSAQKNPTAFYLCATWDRGRLTEAFFGQGTRLTVV.

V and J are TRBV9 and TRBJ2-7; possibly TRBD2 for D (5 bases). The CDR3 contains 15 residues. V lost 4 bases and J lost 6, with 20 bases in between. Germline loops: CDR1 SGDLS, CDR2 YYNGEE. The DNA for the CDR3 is TGTGCCAGCAGCACAGAATCGGCTAGCTCGGGCGAGCAGTACTTC. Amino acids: CASSTESASSGEQYF.

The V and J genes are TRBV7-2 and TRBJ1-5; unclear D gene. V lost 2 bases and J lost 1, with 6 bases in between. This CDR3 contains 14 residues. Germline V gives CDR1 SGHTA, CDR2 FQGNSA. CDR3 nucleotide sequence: TGTGCCAGCAGCTTAAATCCAAGCAATCAGCCCCAGCATTTT. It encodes CASSLNPSNQPQHF.

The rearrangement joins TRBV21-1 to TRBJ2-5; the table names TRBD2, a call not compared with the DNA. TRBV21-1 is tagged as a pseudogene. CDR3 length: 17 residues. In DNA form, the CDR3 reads TGTGCCAGCAGCAAGGGCCCTAGCGGGGGGGCCGAAAAACCCCAGTACTTC. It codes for CASSKGPSGGAEKPQYF.

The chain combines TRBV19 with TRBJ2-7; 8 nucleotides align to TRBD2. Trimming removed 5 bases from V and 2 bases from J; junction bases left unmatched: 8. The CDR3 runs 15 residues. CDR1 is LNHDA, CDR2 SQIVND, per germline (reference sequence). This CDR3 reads CASSFASGWAYEQYF. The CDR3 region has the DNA TGTGCCAGTAGTTTCGCTAGCGGGTGGGCCTACGAGCAGTACTTC.

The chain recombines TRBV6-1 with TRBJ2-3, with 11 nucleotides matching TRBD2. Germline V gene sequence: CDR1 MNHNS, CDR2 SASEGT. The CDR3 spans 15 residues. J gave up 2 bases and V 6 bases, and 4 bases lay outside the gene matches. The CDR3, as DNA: TGTGCCAGCAGACCGACTAGCGGGATCACAGATACGCAGTATTTT. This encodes CASRPTSGITDTQYF.

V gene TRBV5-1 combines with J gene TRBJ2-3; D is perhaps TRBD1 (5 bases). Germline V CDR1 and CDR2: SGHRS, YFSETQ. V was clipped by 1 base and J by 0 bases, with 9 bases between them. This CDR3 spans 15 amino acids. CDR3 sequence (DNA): TGCGCCAGCAGCTTGACAGGTGTTAGCACAGATACGCAGTATTTT. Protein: CASSLTGVSTDTQYF.

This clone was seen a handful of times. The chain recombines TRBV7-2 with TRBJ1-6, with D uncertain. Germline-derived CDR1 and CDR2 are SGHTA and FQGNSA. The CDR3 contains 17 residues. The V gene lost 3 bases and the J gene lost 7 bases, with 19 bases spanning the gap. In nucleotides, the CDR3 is TGTGCCAGCAGCTTCCCCTCCCTTGCGGCCCTAAATTCACCCCTCCACTTT. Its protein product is CASSFPSLAALNSPLHF.

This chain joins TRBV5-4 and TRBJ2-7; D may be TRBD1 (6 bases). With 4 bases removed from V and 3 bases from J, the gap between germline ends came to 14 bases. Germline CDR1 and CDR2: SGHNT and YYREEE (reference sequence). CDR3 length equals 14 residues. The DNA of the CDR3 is TGTGCCAGCAGCCCGGACAGAGCACTCTACGAGCAGTACTTC. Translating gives CASSPDRALYEQYF.

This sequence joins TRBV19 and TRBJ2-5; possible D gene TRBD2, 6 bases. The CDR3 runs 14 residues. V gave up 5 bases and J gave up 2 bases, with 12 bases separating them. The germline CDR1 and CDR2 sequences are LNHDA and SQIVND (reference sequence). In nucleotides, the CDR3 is TGTGCCAGTAGTGGGAGGCCGCCACAAGAGACCCAGTACTTC. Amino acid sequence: CASSGRPPQETQYF. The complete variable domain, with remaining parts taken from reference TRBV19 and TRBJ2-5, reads DGGITQSPKYLFRKEGQNVTLSCEQNLNHDAMYWYRQDPGQGLRLIYYSQIVNDFQKGDIAEGYSVSREKKESFPLTVTSAQKNPTAFYLCASSGRPPQETQYFGPGTRLLVL.

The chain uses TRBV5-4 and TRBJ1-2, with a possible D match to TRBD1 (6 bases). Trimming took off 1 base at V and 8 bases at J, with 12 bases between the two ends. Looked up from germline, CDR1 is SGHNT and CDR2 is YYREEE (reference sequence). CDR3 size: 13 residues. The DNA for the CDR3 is TGTGCCAGCAGCTTGAGTCAGGGGATAGGCTACACCTTC. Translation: CASSLSQGIGYTF.

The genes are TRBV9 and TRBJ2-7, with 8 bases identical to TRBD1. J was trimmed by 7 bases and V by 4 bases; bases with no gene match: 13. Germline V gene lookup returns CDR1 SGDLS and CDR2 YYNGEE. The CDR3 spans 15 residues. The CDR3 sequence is CASSPLGTGHGEQYF. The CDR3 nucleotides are TGTGCCAGCAGCCCGCTGGGGACAGGTCACGGAGAGCAGTACTTC.